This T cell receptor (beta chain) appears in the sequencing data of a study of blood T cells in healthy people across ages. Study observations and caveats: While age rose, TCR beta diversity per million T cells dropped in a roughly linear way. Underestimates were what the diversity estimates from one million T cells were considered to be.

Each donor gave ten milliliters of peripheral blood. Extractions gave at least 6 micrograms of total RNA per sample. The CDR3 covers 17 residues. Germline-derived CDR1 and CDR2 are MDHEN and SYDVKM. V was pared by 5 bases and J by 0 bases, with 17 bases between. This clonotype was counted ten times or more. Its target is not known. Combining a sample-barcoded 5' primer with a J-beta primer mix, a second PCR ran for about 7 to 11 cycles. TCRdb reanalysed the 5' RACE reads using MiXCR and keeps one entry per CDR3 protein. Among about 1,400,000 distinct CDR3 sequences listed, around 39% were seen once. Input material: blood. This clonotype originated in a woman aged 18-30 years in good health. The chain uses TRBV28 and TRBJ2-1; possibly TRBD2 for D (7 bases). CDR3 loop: CASSPRGGSSSYNEQFF. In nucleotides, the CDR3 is TGTGCCAGCAGTCCGAGGGGGGGGTCGAGCTCCTACAATGAGCAGTTCTTC.